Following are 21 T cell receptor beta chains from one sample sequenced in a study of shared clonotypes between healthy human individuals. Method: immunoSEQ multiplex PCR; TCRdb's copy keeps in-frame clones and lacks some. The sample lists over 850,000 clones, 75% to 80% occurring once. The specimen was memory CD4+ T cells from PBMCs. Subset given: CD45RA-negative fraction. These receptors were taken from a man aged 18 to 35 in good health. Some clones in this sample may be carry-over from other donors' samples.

The CDR3 DNA reads TGTGCCAGCAGCTTGACAGGGCTAGCTGGGGCCAACGTCCTGACTTTC. Protein sequence: CASSLTGLAGANVLTF. The J gene is TRBJ2-6, the V gene TRBV7-3, with 7 nucleotides matching TRBD1. Germline V lookup: CDR1 SGHTA, CDR2 FQGTGA. The V segment lost 3 bases and the J segment 2 bases; nucleotides outside the gene matches: 4. This CDR3 is 16 amino acids long.

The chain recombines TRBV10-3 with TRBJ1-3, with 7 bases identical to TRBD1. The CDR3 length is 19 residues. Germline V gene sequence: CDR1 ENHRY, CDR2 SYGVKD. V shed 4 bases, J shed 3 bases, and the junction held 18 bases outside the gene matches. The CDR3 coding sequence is TGTGCCATCAGTGGCGGGACAGCCGTCAACCCAGCGTTTGGAAACACCATATATTTT. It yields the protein CAISGGTAVNPAFGNTIYF.

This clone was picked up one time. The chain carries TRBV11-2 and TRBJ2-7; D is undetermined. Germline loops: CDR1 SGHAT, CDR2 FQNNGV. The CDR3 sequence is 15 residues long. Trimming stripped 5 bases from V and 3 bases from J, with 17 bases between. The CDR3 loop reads CASSPEGPEFYEQYF. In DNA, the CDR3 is TGTGCCAGCAGCCCGGAAGGCCCCGAATTCTACGAGCAGTACTTC.

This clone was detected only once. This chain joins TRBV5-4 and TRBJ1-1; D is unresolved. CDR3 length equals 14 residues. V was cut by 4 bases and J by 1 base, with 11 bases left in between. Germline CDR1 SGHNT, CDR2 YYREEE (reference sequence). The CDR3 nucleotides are TGTGCCAGCAGCCTAAAGAGGACGAACACTGAAGCTTTCTTT. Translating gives CASSLKRTNTEAFF.

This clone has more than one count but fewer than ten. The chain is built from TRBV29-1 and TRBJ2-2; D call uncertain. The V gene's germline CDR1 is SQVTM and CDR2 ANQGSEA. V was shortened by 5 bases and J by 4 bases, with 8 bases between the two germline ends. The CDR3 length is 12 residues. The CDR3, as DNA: TGCAGCGTTTCCTGGACCACCGGGGAGCTGTTTTTT. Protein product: CSVSWTTGELFF.

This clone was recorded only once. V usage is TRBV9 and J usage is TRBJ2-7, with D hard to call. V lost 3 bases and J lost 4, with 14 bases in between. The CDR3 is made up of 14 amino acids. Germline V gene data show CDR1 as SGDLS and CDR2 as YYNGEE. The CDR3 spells CASSATANHYEQYF. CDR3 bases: TGTGCCAGCAGCGCCACCGCAAATCATTACGAGCAGTACTTC.

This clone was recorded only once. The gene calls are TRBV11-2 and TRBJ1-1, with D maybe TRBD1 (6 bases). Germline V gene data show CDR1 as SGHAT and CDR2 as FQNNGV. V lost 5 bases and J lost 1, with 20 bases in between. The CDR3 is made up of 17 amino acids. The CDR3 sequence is CASSPRRPGHWNTEAFF. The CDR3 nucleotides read TGTGCCAGCAGCCCGCGCCGACCGGGACATTGGAACACTGAAGCTTTCTTT.

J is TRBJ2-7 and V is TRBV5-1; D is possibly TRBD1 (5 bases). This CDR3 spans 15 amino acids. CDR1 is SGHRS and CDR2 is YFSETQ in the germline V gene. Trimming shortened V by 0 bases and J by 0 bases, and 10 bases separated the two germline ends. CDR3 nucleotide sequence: TGCGCCAGCAGCTTGGCAATTGGGGCCTCCTACGAGCAGTACTTC. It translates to CASSLAIGASYEQYF.

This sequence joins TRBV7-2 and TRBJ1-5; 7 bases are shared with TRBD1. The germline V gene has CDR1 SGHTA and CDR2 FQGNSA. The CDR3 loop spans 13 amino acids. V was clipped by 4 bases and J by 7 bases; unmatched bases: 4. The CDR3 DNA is TGTGCCAGCAGCTCCGTACAGGGGCAGCCCCAGCATTTT. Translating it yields CASSSVQGQPQHF.

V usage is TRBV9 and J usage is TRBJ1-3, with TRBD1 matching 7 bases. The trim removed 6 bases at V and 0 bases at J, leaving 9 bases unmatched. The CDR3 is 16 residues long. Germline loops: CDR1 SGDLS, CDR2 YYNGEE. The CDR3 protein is CASTPGTVSSGNTIYF. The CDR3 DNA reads TGTGCCAGCACTCCCGGGACAGTAAGCTCTGGAAACACCATATATTTT.

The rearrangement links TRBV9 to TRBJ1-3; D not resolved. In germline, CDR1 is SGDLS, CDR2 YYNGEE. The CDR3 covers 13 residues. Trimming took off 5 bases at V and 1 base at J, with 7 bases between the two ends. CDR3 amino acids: CASRRESGNTIYF. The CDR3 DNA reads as TGTGCCAGCAGACGGGAGTCTGGAAACACCATATATTTT.

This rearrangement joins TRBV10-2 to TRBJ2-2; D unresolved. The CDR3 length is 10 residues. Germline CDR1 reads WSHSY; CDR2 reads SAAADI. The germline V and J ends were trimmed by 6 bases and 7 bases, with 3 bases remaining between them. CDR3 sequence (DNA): TGCGCCAGCAGGAACGGGGAGCTGTTTTTT. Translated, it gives CASRNGELFF.

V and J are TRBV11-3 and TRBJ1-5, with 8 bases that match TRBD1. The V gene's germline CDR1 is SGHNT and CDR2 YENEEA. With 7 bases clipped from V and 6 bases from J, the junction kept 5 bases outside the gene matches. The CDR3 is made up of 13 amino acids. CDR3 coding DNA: TGTGCCAGCACCCCCGGACAGGGTCAGCCCCAGCATTTT. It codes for CASTPGQGQPQHF.

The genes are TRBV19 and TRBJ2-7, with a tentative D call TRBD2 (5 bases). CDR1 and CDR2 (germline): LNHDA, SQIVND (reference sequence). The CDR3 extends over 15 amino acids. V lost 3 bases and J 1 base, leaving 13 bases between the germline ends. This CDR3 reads CASSMKWERSYEQYF. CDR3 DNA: TGTGCCAGTAGTATGAAGTGGGAGCGGTCCTACGAGCAGTACTTC. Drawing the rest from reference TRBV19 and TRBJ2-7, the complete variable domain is DGGITQSPKYLFRKEGQNVTLSCEQNLNHDAMYWYRQDPGQGLRLIYYSQIVNDFQKGDIAEGYSVSREKKESFPLTVTSAQKNPTAFYLCASSMKWERSYEQYFGPGTRLTVT.

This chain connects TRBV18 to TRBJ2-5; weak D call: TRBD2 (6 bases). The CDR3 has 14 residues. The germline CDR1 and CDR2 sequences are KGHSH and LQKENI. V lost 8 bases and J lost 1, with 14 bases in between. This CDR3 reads CASNRDLGQETQYF. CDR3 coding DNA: TGTGCCAGCAACCGGGACTTGGGCCAAGAGACCCAGTACTTC.

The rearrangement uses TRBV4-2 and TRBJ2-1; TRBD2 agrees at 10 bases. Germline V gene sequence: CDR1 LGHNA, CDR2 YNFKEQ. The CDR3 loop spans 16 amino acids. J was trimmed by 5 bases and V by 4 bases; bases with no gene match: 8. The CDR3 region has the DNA TGTGCCAGCAGCCCCTTCTCACTAGCGGGAAACAATGAGCAGTTCTTC. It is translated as CASSPFSLAGNNEQFF.

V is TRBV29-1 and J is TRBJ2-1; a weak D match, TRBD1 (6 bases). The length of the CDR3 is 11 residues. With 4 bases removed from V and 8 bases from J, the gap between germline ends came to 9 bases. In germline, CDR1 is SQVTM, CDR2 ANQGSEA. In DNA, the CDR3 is TGCAGCGTTGCCAGGGGCGATGAGCAGTTCTTC. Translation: CSVARGDEQFF.

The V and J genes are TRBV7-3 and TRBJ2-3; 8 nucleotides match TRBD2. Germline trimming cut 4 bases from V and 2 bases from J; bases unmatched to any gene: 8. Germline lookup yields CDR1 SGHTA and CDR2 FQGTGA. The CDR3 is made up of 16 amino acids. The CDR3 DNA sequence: TGTGCCAGCAGCTCCCGCGGCGGGGGGCCCACAGATACGCAGTATTTT. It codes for CASSSRGGGPTDTQYF.

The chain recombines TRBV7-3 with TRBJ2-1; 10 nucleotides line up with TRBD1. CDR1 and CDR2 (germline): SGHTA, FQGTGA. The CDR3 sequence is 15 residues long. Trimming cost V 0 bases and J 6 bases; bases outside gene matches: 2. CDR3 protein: CASSLTRQGANEQFF. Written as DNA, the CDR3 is TGTGCCAGCAGCTTAACGAGACAGGGGGCCAATGAGCAGTTCTTC.

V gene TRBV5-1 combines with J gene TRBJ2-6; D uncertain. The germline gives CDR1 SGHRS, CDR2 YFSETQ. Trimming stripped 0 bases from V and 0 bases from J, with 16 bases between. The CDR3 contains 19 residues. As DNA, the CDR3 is TGCGCCAGCAGCTTGGCCATGGCAGAAATTGGCTCTGGGGCCAACGTCCTGACTTTC. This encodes CASSLAMAEIGSGANVLTF.

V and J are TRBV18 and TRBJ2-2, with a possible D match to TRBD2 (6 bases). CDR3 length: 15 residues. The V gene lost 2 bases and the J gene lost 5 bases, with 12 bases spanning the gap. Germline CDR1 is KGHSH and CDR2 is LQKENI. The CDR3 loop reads CASSPVGLSTGELFF. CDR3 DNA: TGTGCCAGCTCACCAGTGGGACTGTCTACCGGGGAGCTGTTTTTT.